One and the same sample provided the 23 T cell receptor beta chains below, sequenced in a study of cytomegalovirus exposure and HLA in healthy donors. PCR employed 60 Vbeta and 13 Jbeta primers. Profiled with immunoSEQ multiplex PCR; TCRdb holds only in-frame clones, not every one. Of approximately 91,000 clones in the sample, approximately 69% were seen once. The sample consisted of PBMCs. These receptors all stem from a female donor in good health and CMV-seronegative.

The CDR3 bases are TGTGCCAGCAGGGGAGGACAGGGGAATTGGTGGGACACTGAAGCTTTCTTT. Translation: CASRGGQGNWWDTEAFF. The gene calls are TRBV27 and TRBJ1-1; the match to TRBD1 covers 9 bases. V lost 6 bases and J lost 3; bases outside the gene matches: 14. In germline, CDR1 is MNHEY, CDR2 SMNVEV (reference sequence). The CDR3 covers 17 residues.

The V call is TRBV27, the J call TRBJ1-5; D may be TRBD1 (5 bases). The CDR3 extends over 14 amino acids. Germline values: CDR1 MNHEY, CDR2 SMNVEV (reference sequence). Trimming shortened V by 5 bases and J by 4 bases, and 12 bases separated the two germline ends. The CDR3, as DNA: TGTGCCAGCAGTCCCGGGCGGGGGAATCAGCCCCAGCATTTT. The encoded protein is CASSPGRGNQPQHF.

This clone was found a few times. The chain is built from TRBV2 and TRBJ1-5; D call uncertain. Per the germline V gene, CDR1 is SNHLY and CDR2 is FYNNEI. V was pared by 2 bases and J by 1 base, with 6 bases between. This CDR3 contains 14 residues. The CDR3 loop is CASSERGSNQPQHF. CDR3 coding DNA: TGTGCCAGCAGTGAACGCGGGAGCAATCAGCCCCAGCATTTT.

The chain has TRBV2 and TRBJ1-4; D gene ambiguous. The germline V gene has CDR1 SNHLY and CDR2 FYNNEI. V was clipped by 7 bases and J by 6 bases, with 12 bases between them. The CDR3 loop spans 13 amino acids. The CDR3 protein is CASTTGEDEKLFF. CDR3 in DNA: TGTGCCAGCACCACTGGGGAGGATGAAAAACTGTTTTTT.

The chain has TRBV5-1 and TRBJ2-3; a weak D match, TRBD2 (6 bases). CDR3 length: 15 residues. The germline V gene has CDR1 SGHRS and CDR2 YFSETQ. V dropped 5 bases and J dropped 2 bases, with 15 bases sitting between them. CDR3 bases: TGCGCCAGCAGGAATGGAACGGGGGTCACAGATACGCAGTATTTT. This translates into CASRNGTGVTDTQYF.

The rearrangement joins TRBV6-6 to TRBJ2-3; 9 bases line up with TRBD2. The germline V gene encodes CDR1 MNHNY and CDR2 SVGAGI (reference sequence). Germline trimming cut 8 bases from V and 6 bases from J; bases unmatched to any gene: 12. CDR3 size: 15 residues. CDR3 sequence (DNA): TGTGCCAGCGTATTAGCGGGAGTGGCCGCTGATACGCAGTATTTT. This sequence encodes CASVLAGVAADTQYF.

The sample holds a few counts of this clone. The V and J genes are TRBV19 and TRBJ2-2; D gene ambiguous. With 5 bases removed from V and 6 bases from J, the gap between germline ends came to 7 bases. The CDR3 loop spans 12 amino acids. The germline CDR1 and CDR2 sequences are LNHDA and SQIVND (reference sequence). Here the CDR3 reads CASSSTPGELFF. As DNA, the CDR3 is TGTGCCAGTAGTTCAACACCCGGGGAGCTGTTTTTT.

V usage is TRBV30 and J usage is TRBJ1-6, with no clear D. Germline V gene sequence: CDR1 GTSNPN, CDR2 SVGIG (reference sequence). This CDR3 comprises 15 residues. Between the trimmed V and J ends, which lost 2 bases and 0 bases, there was a span of 8 bases. CDR3 amino acids: CAWSMRDSYNSPLHF. For the CDR3, the DNA is TGTGCCTGGAGTATGCGGGACTCCTATAATTCACCCCTCCACTTT.

The J gene is TRBJ1-6, the V gene TRBV6-5; weak D call: TRBD1 (6 bases). Trimming removed 2 bases at V and 9 bases at J, with 11 bases between. Germline V lookup: CDR1 MNHEY, CDR2 SVGAGI. The CDR3 extends over 14 amino acids. The CDR3: CASSYAGVGSPLHF. The CDR3 DNA reads as TGTGCCAGCAGTTACGCAGGGGTAGGTTCACCCCTCCACTTT.

V is TRBV30 and J is TRBJ2-5; 10 bases match TRBD2. Matching the DNA end better, TRBJ2-7 makes the J call doubtful. From germline, CDR1 is GTSNPN and CDR2 SVGIG (reference sequence). The CDR3 totals 14 residues. CDR3 in DNA: TGTGCCTGGAGTATTCTAGCGGGAGCCCACGAGCAGTACTTC. Protein: CAWSILAGAHEQYF.

The gene calls are TRBV4-1 and TRBJ1-1, with 7 bases lining up with TRBD1. J lost 1 base, V lost 3 bases, and 5 bases had no gene match. From germline, CDR1 is MGHRA and CDR2 YSYEKL. This CDR3 spans 15 amino acids. This CDR3 is CASSQNTGENTEAFF. CDR3 sequence (DNA): TGCGCCAGCAGCCAGAATACAGGGGAGAACACTGAAGCTTTCTTT.

The chain has TRBV29-1 and TRBJ1-1; TRBD1 matches at 7 bases. Germline lookup yields CDR1 SQVTM and CDR2 ANQGSEA. CDR3 length: 13 amino acids. J gave up 2 bases and V 8 bases, and 8 bases lay outside the gene matches. In DNA form, the CDR3 reads TGCAGCTTCGACAGGGTCGGTAACACTGAAGCTTTCTTT. Encoded protein: CSFDRVGNTEAFF.

Note on this clone: At one end the junction does not follow the germline gene, possibly because of a read error. V is TRBV7-9 and J is TRBJ2-7; D is ambiguous. Germline V gene sequence: CDR1 SEHNR, CDR2 FQNEAQ (reference sequence). There are 12 residues in the CDR3. DNA of the CDR3: TGTTCCAGCAGCTTCGCGTCCTACGAGCAGTACTTC. This gives the protein CSSSFASYEQYF.

This clone was observed once. The rearrangement joins TRBV5-1 to TRBJ2-3, with TRBD2 matching over 9 bases. Germline V gene sequence: CDR1 SGHRS, CDR2 YFSETQ. CDR3 size: 17 residues. The V gene end was trimmed by 4 bases and the J gene end by 0 bases; junction bases not matched to a gene: 9. The CDR3 loop is CASSRTVSGSSTDTQYF. In DNA, the CDR3 is TGCGCCAGCAGCCGAACTGTTAGCGGGAGTAGCACAGATACGCAGTATTTT.

The chain carries TRBV5-1 and TRBJ1-1, with TRBD1 matching over 8 bases. V was clipped by 2 bases and J by 6 bases; unmatched bases: 12. The CDR3 runs 16 residues. In germline, CDR1 is SGHRS, CDR2 YFSETQ. The CDR3: CASSLGQGLGMSEAFF. The CDR3 DNA reads TGCGCCAGCAGCTTAGGACAGGGTTTGGGTATGTCTGAAGCTTTCTTT.

The chain joins TRBV7-6 to TRBJ1-4, with 7 bases identical to TRBD1. The length of the CDR3 is 14 residues. Per germline, CDR1 SGHVS and CDR2 FNYEAQ. Unmatched junction bases numbered 8, after V lost 5 bases and J lost 8 bases. Here the CDR3 DNA reads TGTGCCAGCAGCAATGGGGACAGTGGGGAAAAACTGTTTTTT. This gives the protein CASSNGDSGEKLFF. The whole variable domain, filled in from reference TRBV7-6 and TRBJ1-4, reads GAGVSQSPRYKVTKRGQDVALRCDPISGHVSLYWYRQALGQGPEFLTYFNYEAQQDKSGLPNDRFSAERPEGSISTLTIQRTEQRDSAMYRCASSNGDSGEKLFFGSGTQLSVL.

This clone was recorded only once. The chain combines TRBV27 with TRBJ1-5, with D possibly matching TRBD1 (5 bases). The CDR3 consists of 16 residues. Germline V gives CDR1 MNHEY, CDR2 SMNVEV (reference sequence). Trimming removed 6 bases from V and 0 bases from J, with 15 bases in between. CDR3 DNA: TGTGCCAGCAGGTTGGGCGGGGCCCATAGCAATCAGCCCCAGCATTTT. It encodes CASRLGGAHSNQPQHF.

This chain connects TRBV5-1 to TRBJ2-7, with no clear D. Germline CDR1 is SGHRS and CDR2 is YFSETQ. Trimming stripped 0 bases from V and 6 bases from J, with 13 bases between. This CDR3 comprises 14 residues. CDR3 in amino acids: CASSLASPATEQYF. Here the CDR3 DNA reads TGCGCCAGCAGCTTGGCGTCCCCCGCTACCGAGCAGTACTTC.

The chain has TRBV6-5 and TRBJ2-1, with 7 bases identical to TRBD1. The CDR3 is 15 residues long. Per germline, CDR1 MNHEY and CDR2 SVGAGI. The junction had 3 bases not matched to a gene; V was cut back by 4 bases and J by 0 bases. CDR3 region: CASSSGQTSYNEQFF. CDR3 coding DNA: TGTGCCAGCAGTTCGGGACAGACCTCCTACAATGAGCAGTTCTTC.

The rearrangement links TRBV2 to TRBJ2-7; a possible D gene is TRBD1 (6 bases). Between the trimmed V and J ends, which lost 5 bases and 6 bases, there was a span of 11 bases. The CDR3 runs 12 residues. The germline V gene has CDR1 SNHLY and CDR2 FYNNEI. Here the CDR3 reads CASSFGTFEQYF. CDR3 DNA sequence: TGTGCCAGCAGTTTTGGGACATTCGAGCAGTACTTC. The complete variable domain, with remaining parts taken from reference TRBV2 and TRBJ2-7, reads EPEVTQTPSHQVTQMGQEVILRCVPISNHLYFYWYRQILGQKVEFLVSFYNNEISEKSEIFDDQFSVERPDGSNFTLKIRSTKLEDSAMYFCASSFGTFEQYFGPGTRLTVT.

This clone has just one count. The chain has TRBV7-3 and TRBJ2-1, with 7 nucleotides matching TRBD2. The CDR3 contains 14 residues. CDR1 is SGHTA and CDR2 is FQGTGA in the germline V gene. Trimming removed 1 base from V and 7 bases from J; junction bases left unmatched: 4. CDR3: CASSLSGRRNEQFF. Here the CDR3 DNA reads TGTGCCAGCAGCTTAAGCGGGAGACGGAATGAGCAGTTCTTC.

CDR3 protein: CASSLAPGTATYEQYF. As DNA, the CDR3 is TGCGCCAGCAGCTTGGCTCCTGGGACAGCCACCTACGAGCAGTACTTC. The V and J genes are TRBV5-1 and TRBJ2-7, with TRBD1 matching 7 bases. Germline CDR1 SGHRS, CDR2 YFSETQ. V lost 0 bases and J lost 2; bases outside the gene matches: 8. The CDR3 has 16 amino acids.

This chain uses TRBV2 with TRBJ1-1, with 12 bases matching TRBD1. The CDR3 length is 14 residues. V gave up 6 bases and J gave up 5 bases; unmatched junction bases: 4. The germline gives CDR1 SNHLY, CDR2 FYNNEI. The CDR3 reads CASSGTGGRTEAFF. As DNA, the CDR3 is TGTGCCAGCAGCGGGACAGGGGGCAGGACTGAAGCTTTCTTT.